This TCR beta chain came from a study of Ad26.COV2.S vaccination and SARS-CoV-2 variants. Sequenced by immunoSEQ multiplex PCR; TCRdb stores in-frame clones only, minus some. Of roughly 380,000 clones in the sample, 85% to 90% are singletons; the top ten hold 3.5% to 4%. Study conclusions and caveats: Placebo recipients and vaccine recipients were similar in non-spike TCR breadth. An underestimation of total T cell responses may have resulted from the TCR breadth and depth analyses. Vaccinees reportedly had broad spike-specific CD8+ and CD4+ T cell responses.

Described treatment: some 20 received Ad26.COV2.S at low or high dose, single or two shots; a few received placebo; per-sample allocation not given. Vaccine and placebo recipients were sampled on day 63 after the first injection. Donation came from an adult in Boston who was aged 18-55 years. This clone was counted a few times. Its target is unknown. V lost 2 bases to trimming and J lost 6 bases, with 5 bases between them. There are 11 residues in the CDR3. Germline values: CDR1 MNHNY, CDR2 SVGAGI (reference sequence). The genes are TRBV6-6 and TRBJ2-7, with no clear D. The TCR originated in a person aged 18 to 65 who received the Ad26.COV2.S COVID-19 vaccine or a placebo. The sample here was peripheral blood, taken in a trial of Ad26.COV2.S vaccine versus placebo. The CDR3 DNA sequence: TGTGCCAGCAGTTACAGAGGCGAGCAGTACTTC. Protein product: CASSYRGEQYF.